These 17 T cell receptor beta chains were sequenced from one sample in a study of T cells in Graves' hyperthyroidism and ophthalmopathy. RNA transcripts provided the source from which TCR beta CDR3 regions were amplified. The primer set for the first-round RT-PCR of the TCR CDR3 was HTBI. TCRdb re-called the multiplex PCR reads with MiXCR, one entry per CDR3 protein. Among 300,000 to 400,000 distinct CDR3 sequences listed, approximately 14% were seen once. What was sequenced was blood. Source of these receptors: a woman aged 25-40 years with Graves' hyperthyroidism.

This clonotype was found many times. The chain has TRBV10-3 and TRBJ1-1; TRBD1 is a possible D gene (5 bases). The CDR3 covers 13 residues. Germline assignment: CDR1 ENHRY and CDR2 SYGVKD. Trimming took off 7 bases at V and 4 bases at J, with 13 bases between the two ends. The DNA of the CDR3 is TGTGCCATCACCCCACAGGTTGGCACTGAAGCTTTCTTT. Translated: CAITPQVGTEAFF.

Many counts were recorded for this clonotype. This rearrangement joins TRBV20-1 to TRBJ2-7; D remains ambiguous. The CDR3 is 12 residues long. Germline V CDR1 and CDR2: DFQATT, SNEGSKA (reference sequence). V lost 6 bases to trimming and J lost 2 bases, with 11 bases between them. Here the CDR3 reads CSAPTGPYEQYF. The CDR3 bases are TGCAGTGCCCCGACTGGCCCCTACGAGCAGTACTTC.

This clonotype showed up many times. The rearrangement joins TRBV12-3 or TRBV12-4 to TRBJ2-7; a possible D gene is TRBD2 (6 bases). This CDR3 has 15 residues. V was cut by 3 bases and J by 1 base, with 13 bases left in between. CDR3 sequence (DNA): TGTGCCAGCAGTTTCGCCGGGAGAGGGTCCTACGAGCAGTACTTC. This translates into CASSFAGRGSYEQYF.

This clonotype was observed at least ten times. The CDR3 nucleotides read TGTGCCACCCGAGCGGGAGCCAGCTCCTACAATGAGCAGTTCTTC. It yields the protein CATRAGASSYNEQFF. This chain joins TRBV6-2 or TRBV6-3 and TRBJ2-1; 8 positions match TRBD2. V gave up 10 bases and J gave up 0 bases; unmatched junction bases: 8. Germline CDR1 and CDR2: MNHEY and SVGEGT. This CDR3 has 15 residues.

This clonotype occurred a few times. This chain links TRBV18 with TRBJ2-5; D is uncertain. The CDR3 consists of 14 residues. Between the trimmed V and J ends, which lost 4 bases and 5 bases, there was a span of 14 bases. Germline CDR1 KGHSH, CDR2 LQKENI. The CDR3 protein is CASSQQQSFETQYF. CDR3 in DNA: TGTGCCAGCTCACAACAACAGTCTTTTGAGACCCAGTACTTC. Full variable domain (remainder filled in from reference TRBV18 and TRBJ2-5): NAGVMQNPRHLVRRRGQEARLRCSPMKGHSHVYWYRQLPEEGLKFMVYLQKENIIDESGMPKERFSAEFPKEGPSILRIQQVVRGDSAAYFCASSQQQSFETQYFGPGTRLLVL.

V gene TRBV7-9 combines with J gene TRBJ2-7, with 9 positions matching TRBD1. V lost 5 bases and J lost 4; bases outside the gene matches: 12. This CDR3 is 16 amino acids long. Germline loops: CDR1 SEHNR, CDR2 FQNEAQ (reference sequence). The CDR3 protein is CASSPSRDRAGYEQYF. The CDR3 DNA sequence: TGTGCCAGCAGCCCGTCCCGGGACAGGGCGGGGTACGAGCAGTACTTC.

Comment on this clonotype: The conserved final phenylalanine or tryptophan is absent from the CDR3, which likely points to a read error. V usage is TRBV18 and J usage is TRBJ1-6; D perhaps matches TRBD1 (6 bases). Germline lookup yields CDR1 KGHSH and CDR2 LQKENI. The V gene lost 3 bases and the J gene lost 7 bases, with 22 bases spanning the gap. The length of the CDR3 is 18 residues. The CDR3 region has the DNA TGTGCCAGCTCACCTTCACAAGTGGACAGACTCTCCAATTCACCCCTCCACTCT. Translating gives CASSPSQVDRLSNSPLHS.

This clonotype was counted a few times. The rearrangement joins TRBV20-1 to TRBJ1-2; possibly TRBD1 for D (5 bases). This CDR3 comprises 12 residues. CDR1 is DFQATT, CDR2 SNEGSKA, per germline (reference sequence). Deletions cut 0 bases from V and 7 bases from J, with 9 bases between. The CDR3 bases are TGCAGTGCTAGAGATCAGGGTTCTGGCTACACCTTC. The encoded protein is CSARDQGSGYTF.

This clonotype was seen ten or more times. This rearrangement joins TRBV27 to TRBJ2-1; possible D gene TRBD2, 6 bases. Trimming pared 2 bases from V and 8 bases from J, leaving 10 bases between. This CDR3 comprises 13 residues. Germline V gene sequence: CDR1 MNHEY, CDR2 SMNVEV (reference sequence). The CDR3, as DNA: TGTGCCAGCAGTTTACTGTCGGGAGATGAGCAGTTCTTC. Translated, it gives CASSLLSGDEQFF.

There are many counts of this clonotype. The V call is TRBV15, the J call TRBJ1-6; TRBD1 might be the D (5 bases). The CDR3 spans 15 residues. Germline V gene lookup returns CDR1 LNHNV and CDR2 YYDKDF (reference sequence). Trimming pared 0 bases from V and 8 bases from J, leaving 11 bases between. CDR3 sequence (DNA): TGTGCCACCAGCAGAGATGGGGCCCTGGATTCACCCCTCCACTTT. The encoded protein is CATSRDGALDSPLHF.

This clonotype was found many times. The rearrangement links TRBV30 to TRBJ2-1, with a weak D call TRBD1 (5 bases). Germline loops: CDR1 GTSNPN, CDR2 SVGIG (reference sequence). The CDR3 extends over 12 amino acids. With 0 bases removed from V and 8 bases from J, the gap between germline ends came to 8 bases. The CDR3 bases are TGTGCCTGGAGTGTAGGGGATGATGAGCAGTTCTTC. It codes for CAWSVGDDEQFF. The variable domain in full, completed from reference TRBV30 and TRBJ2-1, reads SQTIHQWPATLVQPVGSPLSLECTVEGTSNPNLYWYRQAAGRGLQLLFYSVGIGQISSEVPQNLSASRPQDRQFILSSKKLLLSDSGFYLCAWSVGDDEQFFGPGTRLTVL.

This clonotype was counted many times. The chain has TRBV11-2 and TRBJ2-7, with a tentative D call TRBD2 (7 bases). Germline assignment: CDR1 SGHAT and CDR2 FQNNGV. The CDR3 has 17 amino acids. V lost 1 base to trimming and J lost 3 bases, with 19 bases between them. The CDR3 nucleotides are TGTGCCAGCAGCTTAGGGGGGGGGCTAGCGGTTCTCTACGAGCAGTACTTC. Protein product: CASSLGGGLAVLYEQYF.

The sample holds one count of this clonotype. This may stem from a read error, because a much larger clone lies one nucleotide away. The gene calls are TRBV7-2 and TRBJ2-2, with D hard to call. The CDR3 runs to 12 residues. Looked up from germline, CDR1 is SGHTA and CDR2 is FQGNSA. The CDR3 DNA follows: TGTGCCAGCAGCTTTGCGGACCACGAGCTGTATTTT. It yields the protein CASSFADHELYF.

The V gene is TRBV27, the J gene TRBJ1-1, with TRBD1 as a possible D gene (5 bases). The CDR3 consists of 12 residues. Per germline, CDR1 MNHEY and CDR2 SMNVEV (reference sequence). V lost 4 bases to trimming and J lost 11 bases, with 14 bases between them. The CDR3, as DNA: TGTGCCAGCAGTTCATCAGGGAGCGCCGCTTTCTTT. As protein: CASSSSGSAAFF.

This clonotype was counted at least ten times. This chain links TRBV27 with TRBJ1-1; 7 bases agree with TRBD1. The CDR3 length is 14 residues. CDR1 is MNHEY and CDR2 is SMNVEV in the germline V gene (reference sequence). V lost 4 bases, J lost 3 bases, and 5 bases stayed unmatched. The CDR3 DNA follows: TGTGCCAGCAGTTCGCGGACAGGTTACACTGAAGCTTTCTTT. Its translation is CASSSRTGYTEAFF.

The genes are TRBV14 and TRBJ2-5, with D possibly being TRBD1 (6 bases). The CDR3 is 12 residues long. Germline V gene sequence: CDR1 SGHDN, CDR2 FVKESK. The V gene lost 0 bases and the J gene lost 11 bases, with 10 bases spanning the gap. CDR3 sequence: CASSQDGTTQYF. CDR3 DNA: TGTGCCAGCAGCCAAGATGGGACAACACAGTACTTC.

This clonotype appeared many times. This rearrangement joins TRBV19 to TRBJ1-2, with TRBD1 matching 7 bases. The CDR3 sequence is 14 residues long. J was trimmed by 8 bases and V by 3 bases; bases with no gene match: 9. The germline gives CDR1 LNHDA, CDR2 SQIVND (reference sequence). The CDR3 is CASSMRQGRNGYTF. CDR3 DNA: TGTGCCAGTAGTATGAGACAGGGCAGGAACGGCTACACCTTC.